One sample yielded the 20 T cell receptor beta chains listed below, sequenced in a study of cytomegalovirus exposure and HLA in healthy donors. The primer mix had 60 Vbeta and 13 Jbeta primers. The method was immunoSEQ multiplex PCR; TCRdb's version includes in-frame clones alone and lacks a portion of them. Of 65,000 to 80,000 clones in the sample, roughly 79% were seen once. Input material: PBMCs. The receptors were gathered from a woman in her forties in good health and CMV-seropositive.

The chain couples TRBV19 to TRBJ1-2, with TRBD1 matching over 10 bases. Trimming cost V 5 bases and J 3 bases; bases outside gene matches: 6. The CDR3 length is 15 residues. In germline, CDR1 is LNHDA, CDR2 SQIVND (reference sequence). CDR3 bases: TGTGCCAGTAGTCTCCGGGACAGGGGAGACTATGGCTACACCTTC. Protein sequence: CASSLRDRGDYGYTF.

This clone appeared a few times. V usage is TRBV18 and J usage is TRBJ1-5; 10 bases fit TRBD1. V dropped 3 bases and J dropped 5; count of bases not matched to a gene: 1. Germline-derived CDR1 and CDR2 are KGHSH and LQKENI. There are 14 residues in the CDR3. The chain's CDR3 is CASSPGQGHQPQHF. The CDR3 DNA reads TGTGCCAGCTCACCGGGACAGGGGCATCAGCCCCAGCATTTT. The full variable domain, its missing parts supplied by reference TRBV18 and TRBJ1-5, is NAGVMQNPRHLVRRRGQEARLRCSPMKGHSHVYWYRQLPEEGLKFMVYLQKENIIDESGMPKERFSAEFPKEGPSILRIQQVVRGDSAAYFCASSPGQGHQPQHFGDGTRLSIL.

The chain links TRBV29-1 to TRBJ2-1; tentative D call: TRBD1 (5 bases). The CDR3 runs to 15 residues. V lost 4 bases, J lost 3 bases, and 16 bases lay in between. The germline CDR1 and CDR2 sequences are SQVTM and ANQGSEA. The CDR3 here is CSVVRSVGVYNEQFF. CDR3 DNA sequence: TGCAGCGTTGTGAGGTCCGTAGGGGTCTACAATGAGCAGTTCTTC.

This clone was detected a few times. The genes are TRBV6-6 and TRBJ2-5, with D tentatively TRBD1 (6 bases). The J call is in doubt because the DNA end fits TRBJ2-7 better. Germline V gives CDR1 MNHNY, CDR2 SVGAGI (reference sequence). The CDR3 runs to 15 residues. CDR3 nucleotide sequence: TGTGCCAGCATGGATCAGGGGCGGCGTGACTACGAGCAGTACTTC. Protein: CASMDQGRRDYEQYF.

This clone turned up a few times. The chain has TRBV25-1 and TRBJ2-1; 10 nucleotides align to TRBD1. CDR3 size: 15 residues. V shed 6 bases, J shed 5 bases, and the junction held 7 bases outside the gene matches. Germline CDR1 is MGHDK and CDR2 is SYGVNS. CDR3 sequence: CASSHRTGGDNEQFF. The CDR3 DNA follows: TGTGCCAGCAGCCACCGGACAGGGGGGGACAATGAGCAGTTCTTC.

The rearrangement joins TRBV29-1 to TRBJ2-7; 11 bases match TRBD1. J gave up 2 bases and V 7 bases, and 4 bases lay outside the gene matches. The length of the CDR3 is 13 residues. Germline CDR1 SQVTM, CDR2 ANQGSEA. This CDR3 reads CSAGQGATYEQYF. The DNA for the CDR3 is TGCAGCGCTGGACAGGGGGCAACCTACGAGCAGTACTTC.

The rearrangement uses TRBV2 and TRBJ1-2; D unresolved. The V end was cut by 2 bases, the J end by 6 bases, with 7 bases between. The CDR3 extends over 12 amino acids. Germline lookup yields CDR1 SNHLY and CDR2 FYNNEI. The CDR3, as DNA: TGTGCCAGCAGTGAACGAGGCGATGGCTACACCTTC. This encodes CASSERGDGYTF.

DNA of the CDR3: TGTGCCAGTTCGTCGGGAGTCACTGAAGCTTTCTTT. The encoded protein is CASSSGVTEAFF. The chain links TRBV27 to TRBJ1-1; the D is unclear. Trimming shortened V by 9 bases and J by 4 bases, and 12 bases separated the two germline ends. CDR1 is MNHEY, CDR2 SMNVEV, per germline (reference sequence). The CDR3 has 12 residues.

V is TRBV6-1 and J is TRBJ2-2, with D unclear. The length of the CDR3 is 12 residues. Trimming stripped 0 bases from V and 9 bases from J, with 5 bases between. Germline V gene sequence: CDR1 MNHNS, CDR2 SASEGT. This CDR3 reads CASSEAWRELFF. DNA of the CDR3: TGTGCCAGCAGTGAAGCATGGCGGGAGCTGTTTTTT.

The count of this clone is one. V gene TRBV5-6 combines with J gene TRBJ2-1; 7 nucleotides align to TRBD1. CDR1 and CDR2 from the germline V gene are SGHDT and YYEEEE. The CDR3 has 15 residues. V dropped 2 bases and J dropped 1; count of bases not matched to a gene: 3. CDR3 loop: CASSFRQGSYNEQFF. The CDR3 nucleotides are TGTGCCAGCAGCTTCCGACAGGGTTCCTACAATGAGCAGTTCTTC.

This clone was recorded a few times. This chain connects TRBV7-7 to TRBJ2-1; 12 nucleotides match TRBD2. The CDR3 sequence is 15 residues long. Germline V gene data show CDR1 as SSHAT and CDR2 as FNYEAQ (reference sequence). Trimming took 6 bases from V and 7 from J; bases not matched to a gene: 7. This CDR3 is CASSNRLAGANEQFF. Written as DNA, the CDR3 is TGTGCCAGCAGTAACCGACTAGCGGGGGCGAATGAGCAGTTCTTC.

The chain carries TRBV2 and TRBJ1-1, with D unclear. The CDR3 runs to 14 residues. Germline CDR1 SNHLY, CDR2 FYNNEI. V gave up 2 bases and J gave up 0 bases, with 7 bases separating them. The CDR3 is CASSEITVNTEAFF. CDR3 bases: TGTGCCAGCAGTGAAATTACAGTGAACACTGAAGCTTTCTTT.

The chain carries TRBV28 and TRBJ1-1; D perhaps matches TRBD1 (6 bases). V was shortened by 1 base and J by 4 bases, with 13 bases between the two germline ends. The V gene's germline CDR1 is MDHEN and CDR2 SYDVKM. The CDR3 extends over 15 amino acids. CDR3 region: CASSLSLGGVTEAFF. In DNA, the CDR3 is TGTGCCAGCAGTTTATCCCTAGGGGGGGTCACTGAAGCTTTCTTT.

The rearrangement uses TRBV28 and TRBJ1-5; 8 bases fit TRBD1. The CDR3 spans 15 residues. Losses at the gene ends were 5 bases for V and 4 bases for J; bases not matched to a gene: 7. Germline V gene data show CDR1 as MDHEN and CDR2 as SYDVKM. CDR3 in DNA: TGTGCCAGCAGTCCGACAGGGGTCCGTAATCAGCCCCAGCATTTT. Translated: CASSPTGVRNQPQHF. The complete variable domain, with remaining parts taken from reference TRBV28 and TRBJ1-5, reads DVKVTQSSRYLVKRTGEKVFLECVQDMDHENMFWYRQDPGLGLRLIYFSYDVKMKEKGDIPEGYSVSREKKERFSLILESASTNQTSMYLCASSPTGVRNQPQHFGDGTRLSIL.

The rearrangement joins TRBV5-1 to TRBJ1-1; D gene uncertain. Germline V gene sequence: CDR1 SGHRS, CDR2 YFSETQ. The CDR3 is made up of 11 amino acids. The V end lost 1 base, the J end lost 8 bases, and 6 bases lay between the germline ends. CDR3 sequence: CASSLRGEAFF. CDR3 sequence (DNA): TGCGCCAGCAGCTTGAGAGGGGAAGCTTTCTTT.

The chain carries TRBV27 and TRBJ2-7; D not resolved. V gave up 6 bases and J gave up 0 bases, with 9 bases separating them. From germline, CDR1 is MNHEY and CDR2 SMNVEV (reference sequence). CDR3 length: 13 amino acids. As DNA, the CDR3 is TGTGCCAGCAGGAGGATCCCCTCCTACGAGCAGTACTTC. It codes for CASRRIPSYEQYF.

In its sample, this clone was seen once. The V and J genes are TRBV18 and TRBJ2-7; 10 nucleotides match TRBD2. Germline V gives CDR1 KGHSH, CDR2 LQKENI. Trimming took 6 bases from V and 2 from J; bases not matched to a gene: 10. CDR3 length equals 16 residues. The CDR3 coding sequence is TGTGCCAGCTCCTCCGGGTTAAGCGGGAGGGCCTACGAGCAGTACTTC. This codes for CASSSGLSGRAYEQYF.

The genes are TRBV5-6 and TRBJ1-2; 7 bases agree with TRBD1. This CDR3 has 15 amino acids. J gave up 2 bases and V 4 bases, and 8 bases lay outside the gene matches. CDR1 and CDR2 from the germline V gene are SGHDT and YYEEEE. The CDR3 nucleotides are TGTGCCAGCAGCGGGACGGGACAGAAAAACTATGGCTACACCTTC. Amino acid sequence: CASSGTGQKNYGYTF.

CDR3 nucleotide sequence: TGTGCCAGCAGTCCTCAGGGGTTGGGGAGAGAGACCCAGTACTTC. Protein product: CASSPQGLGRETQYF. The chain uses TRBV2 and TRBJ2-5, with a tentative D call TRBD1 (6 bases). With 5 bases removed from V and 4 bases from J, the gap between germline ends came to 17 bases. Germline V gene lookup returns CDR1 SNHLY and CDR2 FYNNEI. The CDR3 is 15 residues long.

The chain recombines TRBV2 with TRBJ1-5, with 8 positions matching TRBD1. J was trimmed by 6 bases and V by 3 bases; bases with no gene match: 10. This CDR3 is built from 16 residues. CDR1 is SNHLY, CDR2 FYNNEI, per germline. The DNA of the CDR3 is TGTGCCAGCAGTGATTTTCTCGACAGGGGAATTCAGCCCCAGCATTTT. Translating gives CASSDFLDRGIQPQHF. The whole variable domain, filled in from reference TRBV2 and TRBJ1-5, reads EPEVTQTPSHQVTQMGQEVILRCVPISNHLYFYWYRQILGQKVEFLVSFYNNEISEKSEIFDDQFSVERPDGSNFTLKIRSTKLEDSAMYFCASSDFLDRGIQPQHFGDGTRLSIL.